The 26 T cell receptor beta chains reported below all come from one sample, sequenced in a study of cytomegalovirus exposure and HLA in healthy donors. In the PCR, 60 Vbeta and 13 Jbeta primers were used. Data came from immunoSEQ multiplex PCR; TCRdb stores just in-frame clones and leaves some out. The repertoire consists of about 150,000 clones, with 65% to 85% occurring once and the leading ten covering more than 1.5%. Sequencing was done on a sample of PBMCs. The receptors were gathered from a woman younger than 30 in good health and CMV-seronegative.

V gene TRBV6-5 combines with J gene TRBJ1-5; 8 bases fit TRBD1. In germline, CDR1 is MNHEY, CDR2 SVGAGI. The CDR3 is 14 amino acids. V was pared by 6 bases and J by 9 bases, with 10 bases of the junction left unmatched. The CDR3: CASSPDRGAWPQHF. CDR3 nucleotide sequence: TGTGCCAGCAGCCCCGACAGGGGAGCGTGGCCCCAGCATTTT.

To note about this clone: Lacking the conserved final phenylalanine or tryptophan, this CDR3 likely reflects a read error. This chain uses TRBV9 with TRBJ2-7; TRBD1 matches at 9 bases. The germline V gene has CDR1 SGDLS and CDR2 YYNGEE. The CDR3 runs to 14 residues. The J segment lost 3 bases and the V segment lost 2 bases, leaving 3 bases of the junction unmatched. The CDR3 DNA reads as TGTGCCAGCAGCGTGGGGGGACAGGGCTACGAGCAGTACCTC. Protein sequence: CASSVGGQGYEQYL.

The V and J genes are TRBV29-1 and TRBJ1-1, with a tentative D call TRBD1 (6 bases). Germline assignment: CDR1 SQVTM and CDR2 ANQGSEA. V lost 4 bases and J 0 bases, leaving 6 bases between the germline ends. CDR3 length: 12 residues. CDR3 DNA: TGCAGCGTTGGGGGGCTGAACACTGAAGCTTTCTTT. Protein product: CSVGGLNTEAFF.

The J gene is TRBJ1-6, the V gene TRBV5-1, with D unresolved. This CDR3 has 16 amino acids. Germline lookup yields CDR1 SGHRS and CDR2 YFSETQ. Trimming cost V 2 bases and J 3 bases, with 12 bases left between them. The CDR3 coding sequence is TGCGCCAGCAGCTTTTCAGCGGTTAGCTATAATTCACCCCTCCACTTT. Encoded protein: CASSFSAVSYNSPLHF.

CDR3 bases: TGTGCCAGCAGCCCGGGACAGCGACAAGCTTTCTTT. Protein sequence: CASSPGQRQAFF. This rearrangement joins TRBV6-5 to TRBJ1-1; 7 positions agree with TRBD1. Germline trimming cut 6 bases from V and 9 bases from J; bases unmatched to any gene: 7. The CDR3 is 12 amino acids. Germline-derived CDR1 and CDR2 are MNHEY and SVGAGI.

The chain links TRBV6-5 to TRBJ1-6; 10 bases line up with TRBD1. V shed 8 bases, J shed 10 bases, and the junction held 5 bases outside the gene matches. The CDR3 is 13 amino acids. Germline CDR1 MNHEY, CDR2 SVGAGI. In DNA, the CDR3 is TGTGCCAGCTCAGACAGGGGGCAGTCACCCCTCCACTTT. Protein product: CASSDRGQSPLHF.

The chain employs TRBV7-3 and TRBJ2-3; a possible D gene is TRBD2 (7 bases). Between the trimmed V and J ends, which lost 0 bases and 2 bases, there was a span of 12 bases. Germline V gene sequence: CDR1 SGHTA, CDR2 FQGTGA. This CDR3 has 16 amino acids. CDR3 loop: CASSLTRGGATDTQYF. DNA of the CDR3: TGTGCCAGCAGCTTAACCCGAGGGGGGGCCACAGATACGCAGTATTTT.

The CDR3 DNA sequence: TGTGCCAGCAGCCAACTCGTCACCGGGGAGCTGTTTTTT. Translating gives CASSQLVTGELFF. V usage is TRBV14 and J usage is TRBJ2-2; D is unresolved. This CDR3 spans 13 amino acids. Germline V lookup: CDR1 SGHDN, CDR2 FVKESK. Between the trimmed V and J ends, which lost 2 bases and 4 bases, there was a span of 5 bases.

The chain recombines TRBV12-5 with TRBJ1-2, with a weak D call TRBD1 (6 bases). Germline assignment: CDR1 LGHNT and CDR2 FRNRAP. The CDR3 runs to 16 residues. Deletions cut 5 bases from V and 2 bases from J, with 18 bases between. CDR3 sequence reads: CASGPDRQAGNYGYTF. In nucleotides, the CDR3 is TGTGCTAGTGGTCCTGATAGACAGGCGGGCAACTATGGCTACACCTTC.

The gene calls are TRBV5-1 and TRBJ2-3, with 9 nucleotides matching TRBD2. The ends lost 4 bases at V and 5 bases at J; junction bases unmatched: 8. The CDR3 spans 15 residues. Germline V gene data show CDR1 as SGHRS and CDR2 as YFSETQ. CDR3 protein: CASSRLAAGGDTQYF. The DNA for the CDR3 is TGCGCCAGCAGCCGACTAGCGGCTGGGGGAGATACGCAGTATTTT.

The rearrangement uses TRBV28 and TRBJ2-2; maybe TRBD2 (6 bases). Germline loops: CDR1 MDHEN, CDR2 SYDVKM. The germline V and J ends were trimmed by 2 bases and 4 bases, with 8 bases remaining between them. The CDR3 covers 14 residues. For the CDR3, the DNA is TGTGCCAGCAGTTTAGGAGGGCCCACCGGGGAGCTGTTTTTT. Protein: CASSLGGPTGELFF. The whole variable domain, filled in from reference TRBV28 and TRBJ2-2, reads DVKVTQSSRYLVKRTGEKVFLECVQDMDHENMFWYRQDPGLGLRLIYFSYDVKMKEKGDIPEGYSVSREKKERFSLILESASTNQTSMYLCASSLGGPTGELFFGEGSRLTVL.

The chain is built from TRBV6-6 and TRBJ2-3; possible D gene TRBD1, 5 bases. This CDR3 spans 15 amino acids. Germline-derived CDR1 and CDR2 are MNHNY and SVGAGI (reference sequence). The V end was cut by 2 bases, the J end by 3 bases, with 12 bases between. CDR3 in DNA: TGTGCCAGCAGTTACAGGGCTCAGGGAACAGATACGCAGTATTTT. Translating gives CASSYRAQGTDTQYF.

CDR3 loop: CASSLDWSEPQHF. As DNA, the CDR3 is TGTGCCAGCAGCTTAGACTGGTCGGAGCCCCAGCATTTT. The J gene is TRBJ1-5, the V gene TRBV7-2; D ambiguous. Germline CDR1 and CDR2: SGHTA and FQGNSA. V was shortened by 1 base and J by 8 bases, with 9 bases between the two germline ends. The CDR3 length is 13 residues.

J is TRBJ2-7 and V is TRBV13; a possible D gene is TRBD2 (7 bases). The CDR3 length is 14 residues. CDR1 is PRHDT, CDR2 FYEKMQ, per germline (reference sequence). V lost 5 bases to trimming and J lost 2 bases, with 13 bases between them. CDR3 residues: CASSTGGLTYEQYF. The CDR3 nucleotides read TGTGCCAGCAGCACCGGGGGGCTAACCTACGAGCAGTACTTC.

The rearrangement links TRBV5-1 to TRBJ1-1, with D unclear. The CDR3 is 15 amino acids. Trimming removed 0 bases at V and 0 bases at J, with 9 bases between. Germline V lookup: CDR1 SGHRS, CDR2 YFSETQ. The DNA for the CDR3 is TGCGCCAGCAGCTTGGACACAGTTATGAACACTGAAGCTTTCTTT. This translates into CASSLDTVMNTEAFF.

This clone was observed once. The V call is TRBV30, the J call TRBJ1-5; D is ambiguous. The V and J ends lost 1 base and 0 bases respectively, with 7 bases between them. The CDR3 loop spans 14 amino acids. Germline CDR1 reads GTSNPN; CDR2 reads SVGIG (reference sequence). The CDR3 DNA follows: TGTGCCTGGAGTGATAATCTTAGCAATCAGCCCCAGCATTTT. Its translation is CAWSDNLSNQPQHF.

This clone has a single count. The sample holds other DNA sequences that translate to the same CDR3. This rearrangement joins TRBV18 to TRBJ1-1, with 9 bases fitting TRBD1. Unmatched junction bases numbered 3, after V lost 6 bases and J lost 1 base. The CDR3 runs 14 residues. Germline-derived CDR1 and CDR2 are KGHSH and LQKENI. CDR3 in DNA: TGTGCCAGCTCGCCGGGACAGGGGAACACTGAAGCTTTCTTT. This codes for CASSPGQGNTEAFF.

This clone has a single count. The V call is TRBV18, the J call TRBJ2-2, with 7 bases that match TRBD1. Trimming at V came to 5 bases and at J to 2 bases, leaving 2 bases not matched to a gene. This CDR3 spans 14 amino acids. Germline-derived CDR1 and CDR2 are KGHSH and LQKENI. CDR3 loop: CASSRDSNTGELFF. For the CDR3, the DNA is TGTGCCAGCTCAAGGGACAGTAACACCGGGGAGCTGTTTTTT.

The V and J genes are TRBV5-1 and TRBJ2-5; TRBD2 aligns across 7 bases. This CDR3 is 15 amino acids long. CDR1 is SGHRS and CDR2 is YFSETQ in the germline V gene. The ends lost 6 bases at V and 1 base at J; junction bases unmatched: 9. CDR3 residues: CASTRLARGQETQYF. The CDR3 DNA reads TGCGCCAGCACTAGACTAGCAAGGGGCCAAGAGACCCAGTACTTC.

The gene calls are TRBV7-9 and TRBJ2-3; 9 nucleotides agree with TRBD1. The V and J ends lost 6 bases and 5 bases, in that order; junction bases with no gene match: 3. Germline V lookup: CDR1 SEHNR, CDR2 FQNEAQ (reference sequence). This CDR3 is built from 13 residues. The CDR3 DNA reads TGTGCCAGCAGACAGGGGGCCGGAGATACGCAGTATTTT. It yields the protein CASRQGAGDTQYF.

The chain couples TRBV28 to TRBJ1-5; 8 bases line up with TRBD1. Losses at the gene ends were 2 bases for V and 0 bases for J; bases not matched to a gene: 6. The CDR3 loop spans 17 amino acids. Germline CDR1 reads MDHEN; CDR2 reads SYDVKM. The CDR3 sequence: CASSLGGQVLSNQPQHF. CDR3 in DNA: TGTGCCAGCAGTTTAGGGGGACAGGTCCTTAGCAATCAGCCCCAGCATTTT.

This chain joins TRBV15 and TRBJ1-1; possibly TRBD1 for D (5 bases). The CDR3 is 14 amino acids. CDR1 is LNHNV, CDR2 YYDKDF, per germline (reference sequence). V was trimmed by 0 bases and J by 5 bases, leaving 10 bases between them. CDR3 nucleotides: TGTGCCACCAGCAGAGAAGCAGGGCGTACTGAAGCTTTCTTT. It is translated as CATSREAGRTEAFF.

This chain connects TRBV19 to TRBJ1-3; 8 positions agree with TRBD1. This CDR3 comprises 15 residues. Germline lookup yields CDR1 LNHDA and CDR2 SQIVND (reference sequence). Trimming cost V 7 bases and J 0 bases; bases outside gene matches: 5. The CDR3 region is CASIQQGVSGNTIYF. CDR3 nucleotides: TGTGCCAGTATCCAACAGGGGGTCTCTGGAAACACCATATATTTT.

This clone was recorded once. In DNA form, the CDR3 reads TGTGCCAGTACCGCAGGTTGGTCCCACGAGCAGTACTTC. This gives the protein CASTAGWSHEQYF. This chain links TRBV19 with TRBJ2-7; no clear D gene. The CDR3 has 13 residues. V lost 7 bases to trimming and J lost 5 bases, with 15 bases between them. Germline CDR1 LNHDA, CDR2 SQIVND (reference sequence).

The rearrangement uses TRBV7-9 and TRBJ1-5; D is possibly TRBD1 (5 bases). The CDR3 consists of 15 residues. Between the trimmed V and J ends, which lost 4 bases and 6 bases, there was a span of 16 bases. Germline V lookup: CDR1 SEHNR, CDR2 FQNEAQ (reference sequence). CDR3 DNA: TGTGCCAGCAGCTCCCCGATGGGGGAGGGTCAGCCCCAGCATTTT. Translation: CASSSPMGEGQPQHF.

The chain links TRBV30 to TRBJ2-1; no clear D. Germline V gene lookup returns CDR1 GTSNPN and CDR2 SVGIG (reference sequence). The V and J ends lost 0 bases and 1 base respectively, with 13 bases between them. CDR3 length: 16 residues. CDR3 DNA: TGTGCCTGGAGTGTAGTTAATGGCGGTTCCTACAATGAGCAGTTCTTC. Translation gives CAWSVVNGGSYNEQFF.